This T cell receptor beta chain was sequenced for a study of blood T cell repertoires in COVID-19 (dated by TCRdb to 2018 to 2020). Broadly, across the study: Samples from collaborators originated in the United States, Italy and Spain and spanned both the acute and convalescent phases of COVID-19. The material from the prospective study consisted of cDNA or gDNA derived from T cells, B-cell-depleted T cells, or PBMCs. Subjects who had been exposed to COVID-19, were actively infected with it, or had recovered from it provided the deeply sampled blood TCRbeta repertoires that made up the dataset. A freely available public database, intended as a resource for researchers studying the immune response to SARS-CoV-2, is where the repertoires were released. Samples came from the ongoing ImmuneRACE study (first 160 participants) plus 1,254 subjects from 6 global collaborators. Sample metadata almost always included a de-identified subject ID, COVID-19 status, age in years and sex. Where available, HLA class I and class II types were obtained from metadata supplied by the sample provider rather than from assay-based typing. Overall results and qualifications from the work: The amount of clinical and demographic metadata varied by source and participant and was provided uncurated.

The germline V gene encodes CDR1 SGHNT and CDR2 YENEEA. The CDR3 numbers 17 residues from cysteine through phenylalanine. Of all the DNA, just the CDR3 is kept, 51 bases in frame from base 1. Trimmed from V: 5 bases; trimmed from J: 2 bases; junction bases lacking a gene match: 10. TCRbeta CDR3 regions were amplified from genomic DNA by means of the immunoSEQ Assay, a bias-controlled multiplex PCR. The study's own analysis went as follows. Within the assay, amplification of reference gene primers was used to estimate how many nucleated cells each sample contained. To quantify the absolute abundance of each unique TCRbeta CDR3 rearrangement, sequence reads were collapsed and filtered. For each sample, productive Simpson clonality was calculated by taking the square root of Simpson's diversity index across productive rearrangements. Held by TCRdb, this immuneACCESS table contains in-frame sequences only and omits some clones. Under half of the omission traces to an unresolved V gene where checked; the cause of the rest is unknown. That table is the source of V, J and clone size, and D and trimming were worked out from the DNA. The sample includes about 150,000 clones, with about 80% observed a single time. The ten most abundant clones make up 9% to 13% of the sample.

At one collaborating source in Seattle, patients were enrolled during active infection and were followed longitudinally through the course of disease. Each collaborating institution followed its own protocols to collect whole blood in K2EDTA tubes. For TCRbeta analysis, collaborators shipped samples in one of three forms: frozen whole blood, isolated PBMCs, or DNA extracted from either of those sample types. Points on this clone: It lacks a known antigen. Qualities for individual bases were not recorded, and no much larger clone is one base off.

The V and J genes are TRBV11-3 and TRBJ2-2, with TRBD1 identical over 8 junction bases. The clonotype comes from a woman in her sixties with COVID-19, enrolled during active disease. Sequences were obtained from peripheral blood. The CDR3 sequence is CASSVASGGFNTGELFF. The bases read TGTGCCAGCAGCGTCGCCTCAGGGGGCTTTAACACCGGGGAGCTGTTTTTT.